This T cell receptor (beta chain) came from a study of T cells in Graves' hyperthyroidism and ophthalmopathy. This clonotype was observed a few times. Germline CDR1 reads GTSNPN; CDR2 reads SVGIG (reference sequence). The CDR3 covers 17 residues. V dropped 0 bases and J dropped 3 bases, with 20 bases sitting between them. Amplification of TCR beta CDR3 regions used RNA as the template. Researchers ran a first-round RT-PCR on the TCR CDR3 using the HTBI primer set. TCRdb passed the multiplex PCR reads through MiXCR, listing each CDR3 protein once. This sample carries hundreds of thousands of distinct CDR3 sequences, 12% to 15% of them seen once, and the ten largest clones take roughly 10%.

This clonotype originated in a woman aged 18-30 years with Graves' hyperthyroidism. The chain recombines TRBV30 with TRBJ1-1, with D maybe TRBD1 (6 bases). Source material: blood. The CDR3 sequence is CAWSVRLALRGDTEAFF. The CDR3 region has the DNA TGTGCCTGGAGTGTCAGGTTGGCGCTCAGGGGAGACACTGAAGCTTTCTTT.